This is a list of T cell receptor beta chains from one sample in a study of blood T cell repertoires in COVID-19. Some clones are missing from TCRdb's copy, which holds only in-frame ones; the method was immunoSEQ multiplex PCR. Here the sample spans about 140,000 clones, roughly 80% being singletons. The sequenced sample was peripheral blood. The receptors come from a man between 45 and 60 years old with acute or convalescent COVID-19. Both conserved end residues are part of each CDR3. The D gene is left open where the match is weak. Clone size is not always given. Where it is, it says once, few, many or a class for expanded clones.

clone_size d_call j_call v_call cdr3_aa cdr3_nt
once TRBD1 TRBJ2-1 TRBV11-2 CASSTQQGTYNEQFF TGTGCCAGCAGCACCCAACAGGGGACCTACAATGAGCAGTTCTTC
NA TRBD1 TRBJ1-1 TRBV3-1/TRBV3-2 CASSRATGDTEAFF TGTGCCAGCAGCCGGGCGACAGGGGACACTGAAGCTTTCTTT
NA NA TRBJ2-6 TRBV29-1 CSVDAGANVLTF TGCAGCGTTGACGCTGGGGCCAACGTCCTGACTTTC
NA NA TRBJ1-1 TRBV6-5 CASITGSSRAFF TGTGCCAGCATAACAGGGTCATCCCGAGCTTTCTTT
NA NA TRBJ1-3 TRBV24-1 CATSDSPPRESSGNTIYF TGTGCCACCAGTGATTCGCCCCCCAGGGAATCTTCTGGAAACACCATATATTTT
NA NA TRBJ1-1 TRBV10-3 CAISEAGNTEAFF TGTGCCATCAGTGAGGCCGGGAACACTGAAGCTTTCTTT
NA TRBD1 TRBJ1-5 TRBV6-2/TRBV6-3 CASSSGTGRRSNQPQHF TGTGCCAGCAGCTCCGGGACAGGGAGAAGGAGCAATCAGCCCCAGCATTTT
NA NA TRBJ2-7 TRBV10-3 CASGSERQYEQYF TGTGCCTCCGGCAGCGAGCGTCAGTACGAGCAGTACTTC
NA NA TRBJ1-1 TRBV6-1 CASSEGGAGTEAFF TGTGCCAGCAGTGAGGGAGGAGCGGGCACTGAAGCTTTCTTT
NA NA TRBJ2-5 TRBV6-2/TRBV6-3 CASSYIGDRRETQYF TGTGCCAGCAGTTACATCGGAGATCGCCGAGAGACCCAGTACTTC
once TRBD2 TRBJ2-7 TRBV4-1 CASSQVAGEDEQYF TGCGCCAGCAGCCAAGTGGCGGGGGAGGACGAGCAGTACTTC
NA TRBD2 TRBJ2-1 TRBV10-3 CAINRLAGDNEQFF TGTGCCATCAACCGACTAGCGGGGGACAATGAGCAGTTCTTC
NA TRBD2 TRBJ2-1 TRBV2 CASSESETSGGKGEQFF TGTGCCAGCAGTGAAAGTGAGACTAGCGGGGGCAAAGGTGAGCAGTTCTTC
once NA TRBJ2-2 TRBV10-1 CASSEGRGGELFF TGCGCCAGCAGTGAGGGCCGGGGCGGGGAGCTGTTTTTT
NA NA TRBJ1-5 TRBV5-6 CASSTYRQYSNQPQHF TGTGCCAGCAGCACCTATCGACAATATAGCAATCAGCCCCAGCATTTT
NA NA TRBJ2-3 TRBV11-2 CASSSFKGGAITDTQYF TGTGCCAGCAGCTCCTTCAAGGGGGGGGCCATCACAGATACGCAGTATTTT
NA TRBD2 TRBJ2-3 TRBV6-5 CASSYSERGSTDTQYF TGTGCCAGCAGTTACTCGGAGCGGGGAAGCACAGATACGCAGTATTTT
NA NA TRBJ2-1 TRBV5-6 CASTPRSSNEQFF TGTGCCAGCACCCCAAGGAGTTCCAATGAGCAGTTCTTC
NA NA TRBJ1-2 TRBV15 CATSREDSYFNYGYTF TGTGCCACCAGCAGAGAGGACAGCTATTTTAACTATGGCTACACCTTC
NA NA TRBJ2-3 TRBV19 CASSSEGDSTDTQYF TGTGCCAGTAGTTCAGAAGGGGATAGCACAGATACGCAGTATTTT
NA NA TRBJ1-6 TRBV6-5 CASLGQPSNNSPLHF TGTGCCAGTCTGGGGCAGCCCTCAAATAATTCACCCCTCCACTTT
once TRBD2 TRBJ2-7 TRBV19 CASSDGGGVRSYEQYF TGTGCCAGTAGCGACGGGGGGGGCGTCCGATCCTACGAGCAGTACTTC
NA NA TRBJ2-1 TRBV14 CASSQVRGPYNEQFF TGTGCCAGCAGCCAAGTAAGGGGCCCTTACAATGAGCAGTTCTTC
NA TRBD2 TRBJ2-3 TRBV4-1 CASSQPGQNPTSGGLSPDTQYF TGCGCCAGCAGCCAACCGGGACAGAATCCGACTAGCGGGGGGCTGTCCCCAGATACGCAGTATTTT
few NA TRBJ1-5 TRBV7-2 CASSRDRFQPQHF TGTGCCAGCAGCCGTGACAGGTTTCAGCCCCAGCATTTT
once NA TRBJ1-2 TRBV2 CASSEWQEGGYTF TGTGCCAGCAGTGAATGGCAGGAGGGTGGCTACACCTTC
NA NA TRBJ1-4 TRBV7-9 CASSPGSTQDEKLFF TGTGCCAGCAGCCCGGGGTCCACCCAGGATGAAAAACTGTTTTTT
NA TRBD1 TRBJ1-4 TRBV2 CASSTQGQGRNEKLFF TGTGCCAGCAGTACACAAGGACAGGGGCGTAATGAAAAACTGTTTTTT
NA NA TRBJ2-7 TRBV3-1/TRBV3-2 CASSQGPTDSYEQYF TGTGCCAGCAGCCAAGGACCAACAGATTCCTACGAGCAGTACTTC
NA NA TRBJ1-2 TRBV10-3 CAISESGGDDGYTF TGTGCCATCAGTGAGTCGGGGGGTGATGATGGCTACACCTTC
NA TRBD1 TRBJ2-7 TRBV29-1 CSIRDRGYEQYF TGCAGCATACGGGACAGAGGATACGAGCAGTACTTC
once TRBD1 TRBJ2-5 TRBV30 CAWGLQGAKETQYF TGTGCCTGGGGATTACAGGGGGCGAAAGAGACCCAGTACTTC
NA TRBD2 TRBJ2-1 TRBV5-1 CASSDLAGGNEQFF TGCGCCAGCAGTGACCTAGCGGGGGGAAATGAGCAGTTCTTC
NA NA TRBJ1-1 TRBV5-4 CASGSRGWGTEAFF TGTGCCAGCGGATCCAGGGGTTGGGGCACTGAAGCTTTCTTT
NA NA TRBJ2-7 TRBV9 CASSVELASHEQYF TGTGCCAGCAGCGTAGAACTAGCAAGCCACGAGCAGTACTTC
NA TRBD2 TRBJ2-3 TRBV18 CASSKVLAGTDTQYF TGTGCCAGCTCAAAGGTCCTAGCGGGGACAGATACGCAGTATTTT
NA NA TRBJ2-3 TRBV24-1 CATSDQGWGGTDTQYF TGTGCCACCAGTGATCAAGGGTGGGGCGGCACAGATACGCAGTATTTT
NA TRBD1 TRBJ2-6 TRBV28 CASSPGTGTGANVLTF TGTGCCAGCAGTCCCGGGACAGGGACCGGGGCCAACGTCCTGACTTTC